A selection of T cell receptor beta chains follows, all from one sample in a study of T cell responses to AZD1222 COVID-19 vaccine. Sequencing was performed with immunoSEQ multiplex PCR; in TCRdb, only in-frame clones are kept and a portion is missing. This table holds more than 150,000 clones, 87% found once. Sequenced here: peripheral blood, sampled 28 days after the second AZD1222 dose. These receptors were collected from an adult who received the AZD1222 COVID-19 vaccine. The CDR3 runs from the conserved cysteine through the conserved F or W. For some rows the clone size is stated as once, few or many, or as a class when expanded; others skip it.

CDR3 protein: CASSKRLAGVETQYF; J gene: TRBJ2-5; V gene: TRBV19; clone size: -
CDR3 protein: CASRSGRALDTQYF; J gene: TRBJ2-3; V gene: TRBV19; clone size: -
CDR3 protein: CASSRTTGVSRNEQFF; J gene: TRBJ2-1; V gene: TRBV19; clone size: once
CDR3 protein: CASSPGTNSYNEQFF; J gene: TRBJ2-1; V gene: TRBV28; clone size: -
CDR3 protein: CASSPTGERYEQYF; J gene: TRBJ2-7; V gene: TRBV18; clone size: once
CDR3 protein: CAWSRALEAFF; J gene: TRBJ1-1; V gene: TRBV30; clone size: -
CDR3 protein: CATSDRTGNSYNEQFF; J gene: TRBJ2-1; V gene: TRBV24-1; clone size: -
CDR3 protein: CASSLDRGRQTQYF; J gene: TRBJ2-5; V gene: TRBV14; clone size: once
CDR3 protein: CSVVGTVGEKLFF; J gene: TRBJ1-4; V gene: TRBV29-1; clone size: -
CDR3 protein: CASRPPSSGNYGYTF; J gene: TRBJ1-2; V gene: TRBV28; clone size: -
CDR3 protein: CASSTGPGIGGYTF; J gene: TRBJ1-2; V gene: TRBV27; clone size: -
CDR3 protein: CASSLAFLQATYEQYF; J gene: TRBJ2-7; V gene: TRBV11-2; clone size: -
CDR3 protein: CAWSGISDWVGSPLHF; J gene: TRBJ1-6; V gene: TRBV30; clone size: -
CDR3 protein: CATSGWGLGNTIYF; J gene: TRBJ1-3; V gene: TRBV15; clone size: -
CDR3 protein: CASRRTGTPRYEQYF; J gene: TRBJ2-7; V gene: TRBV6-5; clone size: -
CDR3 protein: CASSALKGTGEVSYGYTF; J gene: TRBJ1-2; V gene: TRBV25-1; clone size: -
CDR3 protein: CASSPGTSGSTQETQYF; J gene: TRBJ2-5; V gene: TRBV11-2; clone size: -
CDR3 protein: CASSVGQNNEQFF; J gene: TRBJ2-1; V gene: TRBV2; clone size: -
CDR3 protein: CASSLAGTRTLEQFF; J gene: TRBJ2-1; V gene: TRBV5-1; clone size: -
CDR3 protein: CASSQESEANSPLHF; J gene: TRBJ1-6; V gene: TRBV3-1/TRBV3-2; clone size: -
CDR3 protein: CSVEAASGRSYNEQFF; J gene: TRBJ2-1; V gene: TRBV29-1; clone size: -
CDR3 protein: CASSEGRTTALAKNIQYF; J gene: TRBJ2-4; V gene: TRBV6-1; clone size: -
CDR3 protein: CASSVGVTDTQYF; J gene: TRBJ2-3; V gene: TRBV9; clone size: -
CDR3 protein: CASSLSWGSNQPQHF; J gene: TRBJ1-5; V gene: TRBV28; clone size: -
CDR3 protein: CASSEYMHTGELFF; J gene: TRBJ2-2; V gene: TRBV6-1; clone size: -
CDR3 protein: CASSPGTGGTGELFF; J gene: TRBJ2-2; V gene: TRBV11-2; clone size: -
CDR3 protein: CASSLIQGATEQFF; J gene: TRBJ2-1; V gene: TRBV27; clone size: -
CDR3 protein: CASGTGSSTEAFF; J gene: TRBJ1-1; V gene: TRBV19; clone size: -
CDR3 protein: CASSPPNGSRNEQFF; J gene: TRBJ2-1; V gene: TRBV18; clone size: -
CDR3 protein: CASSQLGDEQYF; J gene: TRBJ2-7; V gene: TRBV18; clone size: -
CDR3 protein: CASSFAGGGIGQFF; J gene: TRBJ2-1; V gene: TRBV5-6; clone size: -
CDR3 protein: CATPGGVGDSNQPQHF; J gene: TRBJ1-5; V gene: TRBV24-1; clone size: -
CDR3 protein: CASSVNRGIAPETQYF; J gene: TRBJ2-5; V gene: TRBV3-1/TRBV3-2; clone size: -
CDR3 protein: CASSGAGNHRRTGELFF; J gene: TRBJ2-2; V gene: TRBV28; clone size: -
CDR3 protein: CASSLALNNEQFF; J gene: TRBJ2-1; V gene: TRBV11-2; clone size: -
CDR3 protein: CARSLLDVAYYRVEQPQHF; J gene: TRBJ1-5; V gene: TRBV5-3; clone size: -
CDR3 protein: CASSEDEPGLSLREQYF; J gene: TRBJ2-7; V gene: TRBV6-4; clone size: -
CDR3 protein: CASKGGTFKIDGYTF; J gene: TRBJ1-2; V gene: TRBV6-5; clone size: -
CDR3 protein: CASSHRQGKIDEQFF; J gene: TRBJ2-1; V gene: TRBV5-1; clone size: -
CDR3 protein: CASTQGVGTGTGELFF; J gene: TRBJ2-2; V gene: TRBV14; clone size: -
CDR3 protein: CASSHPRGPPTDTQYF; J gene: TRBJ2-3; V gene: TRBV4-3; clone size: -
CDR3 protein: CASSHPGLAGGPSRDEQFF; J gene: TRBJ2-1; V gene: TRBV4-1; clone size: few
CDR3 protein: CASSLRGREIAIYF; J gene: TRBJ1-3; V gene: TRBV13; clone size: -
CDR3 protein: CASSEAGGMSYGYTF; J gene: TRBJ1-2; V gene: TRBV2; clone size: -
CDR3 protein: CASSPPTTWTTEAFF; J gene: TRBJ1-1; V gene: TRBV6-2/TRBV6-3; clone size: -
CDR3 protein: CASRAGPMRYEQYF; J gene: TRBJ2-7; V gene: TRBV28; clone size: -
CDR3 protein: CASSYRGRNTEAFF; J gene: TRBJ1-1; V gene: TRBV11-2; clone size: -
CDR3 protein: CASSPPGLAGGTSYNEQFF; J gene: TRBJ2-1; V gene: TRBV7-2; clone size: -
CDR3 protein: CASSFSGASGANVLTF; J gene: TRBJ2-6; V gene: TRBV7-9; clone size: -
CDR3 protein: CASSREGSYNEQFF; J gene: TRBJ2-1; V gene: TRBV7-2; clone size: -
CDR3 protein: CASGYEANYGYTF; J gene: TRBJ1-2; V gene: TRBV6-5; clone size: -
CDR3 protein: CASSSGQAQNYGYTF; J gene: TRBJ1-2; V gene: TRBV7-8; clone size: -
CDR3 protein: CASSPLSPGNNSPLHF; J gene: TRBJ1-6; V gene: TRBV27; clone size: once
CDR3 protein: CASSPGPKDYEQYF; J gene: TRBJ2-7; V gene: TRBV4-1; clone size: -
CDR3 protein: CASSPGPDVFETQYF; J gene: TRBJ2-5; V gene: TRBV19; clone size: -
CDR3 protein: CASKYIRGDTYEQYF; J gene: TRBJ2-7; V gene: TRBV5-6; clone size: -
CDR3 protein: CASSPRLAPKGLEQYF; J gene: TRBJ2-7; V gene: TRBV3-1/TRBV3-2; clone size: -